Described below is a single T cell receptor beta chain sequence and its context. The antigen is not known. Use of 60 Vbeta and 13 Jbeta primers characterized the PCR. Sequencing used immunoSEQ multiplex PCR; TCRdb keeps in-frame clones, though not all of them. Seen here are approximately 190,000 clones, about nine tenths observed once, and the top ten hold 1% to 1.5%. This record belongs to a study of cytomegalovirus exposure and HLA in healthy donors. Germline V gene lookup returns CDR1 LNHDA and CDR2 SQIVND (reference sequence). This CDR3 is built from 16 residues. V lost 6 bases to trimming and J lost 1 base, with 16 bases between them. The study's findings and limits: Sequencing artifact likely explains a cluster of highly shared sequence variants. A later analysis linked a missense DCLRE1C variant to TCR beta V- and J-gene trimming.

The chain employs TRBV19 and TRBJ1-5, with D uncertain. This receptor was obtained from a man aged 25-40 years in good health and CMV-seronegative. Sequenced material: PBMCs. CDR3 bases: TGTGCCAGTAGCCCGGGATACCGAGGAAGCAATCAGCCCCAGCATTTT. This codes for CASSPGYRGSNQPQHF.